Sequencing of this TCR beta chain was carried out in a study of CD8 T cells in ankylosing spondylitis (dated by TCRdb to 2016 to 2017). Describing the broader study: The study profiled T cell receptor beta repertoires in healthy donors and ankylosing spondylitis patients to find disease-linked TCR variants. The full study cohort comprised some 27 ankylosing spondylitis patients and over 95 healthy donors. Peripheral blood was sampled, and synovial fluid was additionally collected from ankylosing spondylitis patients.

What the study reported, not specific to this receptor: In peripheral blood, the disease-linked clones were found at relatively low frequencies and had a CD8+ phenotype. The disease-linked clones were reported to be significantly enriched in matched synovial fluid samples from ankylosing spondylitis patients. Some motif variants were previously reported in synovial fluid and blood of reactive arthritis patients, suggesting common disease-initiation mechanisms. A TCR beta motif of several highly homologous amino acid variants appeared characteristic of blood from ankylosing spondylitis patients.

The CDR3 runs 16 amino acids, cysteine and phenylalanine included. Only CDR3 DNA is held: 48 bases, read in frame from base 1. CDR1 and CDR2, per the germline V gene, are MDHEN and SYDVKM. Deletion took 1 base off V and 1 base off J, with a span of 13 bases between the germline ends. The run used an Illumina HiSeq 2500. TCR beta libraries were prepared by quantitative 5'-RACE with molecular barcodes. On the study's bioinformatics: To identify disease-linked TCR variants, a new computational method was used, one built on a probabilistic model of VDJ rearrangement. The public reads were run again by TCRdb, first through fastp at Q25 and then through MiXCR, and only productive beta chains were kept. Each CDR3 protein gets just one entry, which takes the most common genes and DNA from the rows behind it. TCRdb assigned the V and J calls; the authors' analysis was not used. The sample data list about 220,000 distinct CDR3 sequences, and around 7.9% of these were observed just once. Approximately 15% of the sample comes from the top ten.

The sample holds many counts of this clonotype. It has no known antigen specificity. No quality values exist for individual bases; no much larger clone is one base distant. Sequencing was carried out using blood, either unsorted or a sorted T cell fraction (not recorded which). The chain links TRBV28 with TRBJ1-1, with no confident D gene call. The sequence derives from a male donor with ankylosing spondylitis. The CDR3 is CASSLLYRGGNTEAFF. The nucleotides are TGTGCCAGCAGTTTATTGTACCGAGGCGGGAACACTGAAGCTTTCTTT.